These T cell receptor beta chains were read from a single sample in a study of control samples from healthy donors and cancer patients. TCRdb's table, derived via immunoSEQ multiplex PCR, lists solely in-frame clones and lacks some. The table shows around 67,000 clones, with around nine tenths occurring only once. The sample was PBMCs. All receptors derive from a man between 60 and 75 years old with colorectal cancer. Both conserved end residues are part of each CDR3. The D gene is left open where the match is weak. Clone size appears in some rows only: once, few, many, or a class for an expanded clone.

len,abundance,v_gene,d_gene,j_gene,CDR3nt,CDR3aa
13,-,TRBV19,-,TRBJ2-7,TGTGCCAGTAGTAAGGGGGGCTCCTACGAGCAGTACTTC,CASSKGGSYEQYF
14,-,TRBV6-2/TRBV6-3,-,TRBJ1-5,TGTGCCAGCAGTTACCCAGGGAGCAATCAGCCCCAGCATTTT,CASSYPGSNQPQHF
14,-,TRBV6-2/TRBV6-3,TRBD1,TRBJ2-7,TGTGCCAGCAGCCTGACAGGGGCGATTTACGAGCAGTACTTC,CASSLTGAIYEQYF
15,-,TRBV11-2,TRBD1,TRBJ1-1,TGTGCCAGCAGCTCGCAACTGACAGGGTTAATTGAAGCTTTCTTT,CASSSQLTGLIEAFF
14,-,TRBV5-4,-,TRBJ1-1,TGTGCCAGCAGCTGGCCGGGGTTGGACACTGAAGCTTTCTTT,CASSWPGLDTEAFF
13,-,TRBV5-1,-,TRBJ1-3,TGCGCCAGCAGCTCCCATCCCGGAAACACCATATATTTT,CASSSHPGNTIYF
14,-,TRBV6-6,-,TRBJ1-5,TGTGCCAGCAGTCTACAGGGTCCCAATCAGCCCCAGCATTTT,CASSLQGPNQPQHF
14,-,TRBV27,-,TRBJ2-7,TGTGCCAGCAGTCCAGGGGGGGTCCCCTACGAGCAGTACTTC,CASSPGGVPYEQYF
15,-,TRBV7-9,TRBD2,TRBJ2-2,TGTGCCAGCAGCTTAGGGACTAGCCACACCGGGGAGCTGTTTTTT,CASSLGTSHTGELFF
14,-,TRBV5-4,TRBD1,TRBJ1-1,TGTGCCAGCAGCCGTGACAGGGGCAACACTGAAGCTTTCTTT,CASSRDRGNTEAFF
15,-,TRBV5-1,TRBD1,TRBJ1-2,TGCGCCAGCAGCATATCGACAGGGGTGGGTCTCGGCTACACCTTC,CASSISTGVGLGYTF
14,-,TRBV3-1/TRBV3-2,-,TRBJ2-5,TGTGCCAGCAGCCAAGAAAGTGCGAAAGAGACCCAGTACTTC,CASSQESAKETQYF
13,-,TRBV2,TRBD1,TRBJ1-1,TGTGCCAGCACTCAGGGGGAAAACACTGAAGCTTTCTTT,CASTQGENTEAFF
13,-,TRBV5-4,-,TRBJ1-3,TGTGCCAGCAGCTTGGGGTCTGGAAACACCATATATTTT,CASSLGSGNTIYF
14,-,TRBV10-3,-,TRBJ1-4,TGTGCCATCAGTGGGATCGGGTCTCAGGAAAAACTGTTTTTT,CAISGIGSQEKLFF
15,-,TRBV6-5,TRBD1,TRBJ2-7,TGTGCCAGCAGAGCCGGGACAGGGATCTCCTACGAGCAGTACTTC,CASRAGTGISYEQYF
17,-,TRBV27,TRBD2,TRBJ2-7,TGTGCCAGCAGTTTTCGGTATTTCGAGACTAGCCTCTACGAGCAGTACTTC,CASSFRYFETSLYEQYF
13,-,TRBV6-4,-,TRBJ1-2,TGTGCCAGCAGTGCCGCACAGGGTTCTGGCTACACCTTC,CASSAAQGSGYTF
13,-,TRBV7-3,-,TRBJ1-1,TGTGCCAGCAGCGTACAGGTGAACACTGAAGCTTTCTTT,CASSVQVNTEAFF
13,-,TRBV12-5,-,TRBJ2-2,TGTGCTAGTGGTCTAGGACGGGGCGGGGAGCTGTTTTTT,CASGLGRGGELFF
14,few,TRBV28,-,TRBJ1-5,TGTGCCAGCAGCGTAAGGGGGACATGGGGGCCCCAGCATTTT,CASSVRGTWGPQHF
13,few,TRBV19,-,TRBJ2-7,TGTGCCAGTAGCTCGGGAAGTTCCTACGAGCAGTACTTC,CASSSGSSYEQYF
15,-,TRBV6-5,-,TRBJ2-1,TGTGCCAGCAGTTACAGGGCCAACTCCTACAATGAGCAGTTCTTC,CASSYRANSYNEQFF